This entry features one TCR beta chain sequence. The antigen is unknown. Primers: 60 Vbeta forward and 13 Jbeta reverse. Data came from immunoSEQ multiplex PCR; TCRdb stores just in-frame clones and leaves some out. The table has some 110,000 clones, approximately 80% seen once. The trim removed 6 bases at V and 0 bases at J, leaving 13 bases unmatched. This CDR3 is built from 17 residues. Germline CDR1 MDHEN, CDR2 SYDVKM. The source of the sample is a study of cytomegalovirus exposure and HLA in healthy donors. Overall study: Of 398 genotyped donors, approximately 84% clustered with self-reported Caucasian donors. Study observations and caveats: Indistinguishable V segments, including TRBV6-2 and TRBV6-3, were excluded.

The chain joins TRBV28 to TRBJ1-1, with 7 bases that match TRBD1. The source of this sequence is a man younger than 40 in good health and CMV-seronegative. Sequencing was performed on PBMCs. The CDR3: CASRPITGQRLNTEAFF. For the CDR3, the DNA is TGTGCCAGCAGGCCCATTACGGGACAGCGATTGAACACTGAAGCTTTCTTT.